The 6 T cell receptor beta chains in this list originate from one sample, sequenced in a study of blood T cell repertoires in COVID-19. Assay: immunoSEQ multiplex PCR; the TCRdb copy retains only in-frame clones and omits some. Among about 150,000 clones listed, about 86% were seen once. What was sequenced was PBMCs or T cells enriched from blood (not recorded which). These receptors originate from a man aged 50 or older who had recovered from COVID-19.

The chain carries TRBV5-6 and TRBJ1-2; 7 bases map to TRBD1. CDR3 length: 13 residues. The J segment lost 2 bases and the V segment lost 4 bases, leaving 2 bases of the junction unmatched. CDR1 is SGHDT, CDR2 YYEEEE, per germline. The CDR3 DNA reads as TGTGCCAGCAGCCAACAGGGGAACTATGGCTACACCTTC. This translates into CASSQQGNYGYTF.

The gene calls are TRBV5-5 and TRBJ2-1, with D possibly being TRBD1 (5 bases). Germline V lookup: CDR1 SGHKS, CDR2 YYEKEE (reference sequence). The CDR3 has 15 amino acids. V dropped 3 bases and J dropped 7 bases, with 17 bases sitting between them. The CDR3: CASSSGFGPTNEQFF. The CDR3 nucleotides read TGTGCCAGCAGCTCAGGGTTTGGACCCACGAATGAGCAGTTCTTC.

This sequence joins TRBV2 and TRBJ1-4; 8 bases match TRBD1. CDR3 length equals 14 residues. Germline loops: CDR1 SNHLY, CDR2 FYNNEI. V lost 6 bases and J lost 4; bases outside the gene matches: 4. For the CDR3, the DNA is TGTGCCAGCAGCCAGACAGGGGTTAATGAAAAACTGTTTTTT. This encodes CASSQTGVNEKLFF.

The CDR3 DNA reads TGTGCCAGCAGCTCCGGGTCTTACTATAATTCACCCCTCCACTTT. This sequence encodes CASSSGSYYNSPLHF. The rearrangement links TRBV5-6 to TRBJ1-6, with D unresolved. The CDR3 extends over 15 amino acids. Per the germline V gene, CDR1 is SGHDT and CDR2 is YYEEEE. V dropped 3 bases and J dropped 3 bases, with 10 bases sitting between them.

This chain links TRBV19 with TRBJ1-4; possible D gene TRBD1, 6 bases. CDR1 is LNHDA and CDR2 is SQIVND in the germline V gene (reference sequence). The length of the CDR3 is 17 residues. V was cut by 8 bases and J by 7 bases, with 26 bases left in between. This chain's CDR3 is CASHRGAGATGSEKLFF. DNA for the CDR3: TGTGCCAGTCATCGCGGGGCGGGGGCGACCGGGAGTGAAAAACTGTTTTTT.

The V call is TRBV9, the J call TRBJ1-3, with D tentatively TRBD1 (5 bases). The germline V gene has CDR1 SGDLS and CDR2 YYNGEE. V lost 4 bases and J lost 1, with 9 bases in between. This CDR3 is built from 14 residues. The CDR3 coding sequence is TGTGCCAGCAGCCTGGACACGTCTGGAAACACCATATATTTT. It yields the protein CASSLDTSGNTIYF.